This passage covers 4 T cell receptor beta chains from one sample sequenced in a study of CD8+ T cells in alopecia areata (dated by TCRdb to 2017 to 2018). The sample's time point label, in plain terms: baseline before oral tofacitinib. The method behind the library was the immunoSEQ multiplex PCR assay. RNA was extracted from all samples and reverse transcribed into cDNA, which served as template for TCR sequencing. In TCRdb, the immuneACCESS table is reduced to in-frame sequences with V and J assigned. These tables do not hold every clone; where another copy was compared, an unresolved V gene accounts for under half, and the others remain unexplained. The sample table records around 140,000 clones; about 89% of these occur just once. Less than 15% of the sample belongs to the ten largest clones. Sample: CD8+ T cells sorted from blood, taken at week 0. These receptors were collected from a human donor with alopecia areata.

The chain recombines TRBV5-6 with TRBJ2-3, with 11 bases lining up with TRBD2. Germline trimming cut 3 bases from V and 2 bases from J; bases unmatched to any gene: 8. CDR3 length equals 17 residues. From germline, CDR1 is SGHDT and CDR2 YYEEEE. CDR3 DNA sequence: TGTGCCAGCAGCTCGACACCACTAGCGGGGGTCACAGATACGCAGTATTTT. It translates to CASSSTPLAGVTDTQYF.

The chain employs TRBV11-2 and TRBJ2-3; D assignment may be TRBD1 or TRBD2 (5 bases each). Germline V gene lookup returns CDR1 SGHAT and CDR2 FQNNGV. The CDR3 is made up of 16 amino acids. Deletions cut 2 bases from V and 2 bases from J, with 14 bases between. The CDR3 DNA reads TGTGCCAGCAGCTTATATCGGGGCGAACTCACAGATACGCAGTATTTT. Protein product: CASSLYRGELTDTQYF.

This clone has a single count. The chain links TRBV6-5 to TRBJ1-2; TRBD1 might be the D (6 bases). V gave up 2 bases and J gave up 3 bases, with 13 bases separating them. The germline CDR1 and CDR2 sequences are MNHEY and SVGAGI. The length of the CDR3 is 15 residues. The CDR3 sequence: CASSYLGGGDYGYTF. The CDR3 region has the DNA TGTGCCAGCAGTTACCTTGGAGGGGGGGACTATGGCTACACCTTC.

This chain connects TRBV5-4 to TRBJ2-1; no clear D gene. This CDR3 has 15 amino acids. Germline CDR1 reads SGHNT; CDR2 reads YYREEE (reference sequence). The ends were cut back, 0 bases at V and 2 bases at J, with 9 bases in the middle. CDR3 DNA sequence: TGTGCCAGCAGCTTGGATCGCGTTCCCTACAATGAGCAGTTCTTC. It yields the protein CASSLDRVPYNEQFF.